These 31 T cell receptor beta chains originate from one sample sequenced in a study of T cell changes during pregnancy in multiple sclerosis. Some clones are missing from TCRdb's copy, which holds only in-frame ones; the method was immunoSEQ multiplex PCR. Of about 32,000 clones listed, approximately 89% are singletons. The sample here was CD8+ T cells from peripheral blood mononuclear cells, taken in the second trimester of pregnancy. The receptors come from a female donor with multiple sclerosis, enrolled in a pregnancy study.

The V call is TRBV6-1, the J call TRBJ1-5, with 7 bases lining up with TRBD1. There are 18 residues in the CDR3. The J segment lost 6 bases and the V segment lost 4 bases, leaving 18 bases of the junction unmatched. Looked up from germline, CDR1 is MNHNS and CDR2 is SASEGT. CDR3 bases: TGTGCCAGCAGTGTCTATTCACAGGGGTATGACGGGCGTCAGCCCCAGCATTTT. Its protein is CASSVYSQGYDGRQPQHF.

Judged by abundance, this clone is medium-sized (0.01 to 0.1%). This chain joins TRBV7-9 and TRBJ2-7; D remains ambiguous. The CDR3 consists of 12 residues. Germline loops: CDR1 SEHNR, CDR2 FQNEAQ (reference sequence). Trimming took off 4 bases at V and 7 bases at J, with 11 bases between the two ends. The CDR3 DNA sequence: TGTGCCAGCAGCTCCCAAGAGAGAGAGCAGTACTTC. It encodes CASSSQEREQYF.

This clone ranks as medium-sized (0.01 to 0.1%). The DNA of the CDR3 is TGTGCCAGCAGTGAAGAGGAGGGGAGGAAGACCCAGTACTTC. It specifies CASSEEEGRKTQYF. This sequence joins TRBV6-1 and TRBJ2-5; a possible D gene is TRBD2 (6 bases). V was trimmed by 1 base and J by 6 bases, leaving 12 bases between them. This CDR3 has 14 amino acids. Germline-derived CDR1 and CDR2 are MNHNS and SASEGT.

The chain links TRBV23-1 to TRBJ2-7; perhaps TRBD1 as D (6 bases). TRBV23-1 is an ORF, and what it does is uncertain. V was cut by 0 bases and J by 3 bases, with 9 bases left in between. This CDR3 comprises 14 residues. In DNA, the CDR3 is TGCGCCAGCAGTCAATCGCAGGGGATCTACGAGCAGTACTTC. Amino acid sequence: CASSQSQGIYEQYF.

The chain recombines TRBV7-3 with TRBJ2-6; D perhaps matches TRBD1 (6 bases). This CDR3 region has 15 residues. V gave up 5 bases and J gave up 1 base, with 9 bases separating them. CDR1 is SGHTA, CDR2 FQGTGA, per germline. The CDR3 loop reads CASSPTGSGANVLTF. The CDR3 nucleotides are TGTGCCAGCAGCCCAACAGGGTCTGGGGCCAACGTCCTGACTTTC.

The gene calls are TRBV15 and TRBJ2-1; 7 bases agree with TRBD1. Germline CDR1 and CDR2: LNHNV and YYDKDF (reference sequence). CDR3 size: 15 residues. V dropped 7 bases and J dropped 4; count of bases not matched to a gene: 10. CDR3 DNA sequence: TGTGCCACCACTCCCGTCGTACAGGGGTACAATGAGCAGTTCTTC. It specifies CATTPVVQGYNEQFF. Variable domain in full (rest from reference TRBV15 and TRBJ2-1): DAMVIQNPRYQVTQFGKPVTLSCSQTLNHNVMYWYQQKSSQAPKLLFHYYDKDFNNEADTPDNFQSRRPNTSFCFLDIRSPGLGDTAMYLCATTPVVQGYNEQFFGPGTRLTVL.

This clone occurred once. The V gene is TRBV2, the J gene TRBJ2-7; D is perhaps TRBD2 (6 bases). Germline-derived CDR1 and CDR2 are SNHLY and FYNNEI. The CDR3 length is 12 residues. Trimming pared 8 bases from V and 3 bases from J, leaving 11 bases between. CDR3 bases: TGTGCCAGCCAGGACTATTACTACGAGCAGTACTTC. This encodes CASQDYYYEQYF.

J is TRBJ2-7 and V is TRBV2; 11 nucleotides line up with TRBD1. CDR1 SNHLY and CDR2 FYNNEI come from the germline V gene. CDR3 length: 17 amino acids. V trimming: 0 bases; J trimming: 4 bases; junction bases outside the gene matches: 8. CDR3 nucleotide sequence: TGTGCCAGCAGTGAAGCGCATAAGGGGACAGGGGGTTACGAGCAGTACTTC. This gives the protein CASSEAHKGTGGYEQYF. Using reference TRBV2 and TRBJ2-7 for the parts outside the CDR3, the full variable domain is EPEVTQTPSHQVTQMGQEVILRCVPISNHLYFYWYRQILGQKVEFLVSFYNNEISEKSEIFDDQFSVERPDGSNFTLKIRSTKLEDSAMYFCASSEAHKGTGGYEQYFGPGTRLTVT.

The chain couples TRBV2 to TRBJ2-1; 10 positions match TRBD2. This CDR3 has 17 residues. CDR1 and CDR2 from the germline V gene are SNHLY and FYNNEI. J gave up 5 bases and V 6 bases, and 13 bases lay outside the gene matches. This chain's CDR3 is CASRRLAGGPGDNEQFF. The DNA of the CDR3 is TGTGCCAGCAGGAGGTTAGCGGGAGGCCCCGGGGACAATGAGCAGTTCTTC.

The chain links TRBV5-8 to TRBJ2-3; 8 bases match TRBD2. CDR1 is SGHTS and CDR2 is YDEGEE in the germline V gene. This CDR3 spans 16 amino acids. With 5 bases clipped from V and 5 bases from J, the junction kept 13 bases outside the gene matches. The CDR3 sequence: CASRGNGGGVLDTQYF. Here the CDR3 DNA reads TGTGCCAGCAGAGGGAACGGGGGGGGCGTTTTAGATACGCAGTATTTT.

This clone was counted a single time. The chain joins TRBV5-4 to TRBJ2-7; no reliable D call. Germline V gene sequence: CDR1 SGHNT, CDR2 YYREEE (reference sequence). The V end lost 8 bases, the J end lost 0 bases, and 12 bases lay between the germline ends. The CDR3 is made up of 13 amino acids. The CDR3 protein is CASSAGISYEQYF. The CDR3 region has the DNA TGTGCCAGTTCGGCAGGCATCTCCTACGAGCAGTACTTC.

The chain carries TRBV6-6 and TRBJ2-7; a weak D match, TRBD2 (5 bases). The CDR3 consists of 14 residues. Trimming stripped 2 bases from V and 2 bases from J, with 10 bases between. Germline V lookup: CDR1 MNHNY, CDR2 SVGAGI (reference sequence). The DNA for the CDR3 is TGTGCCAGCAGTTACGGGCGGGCTGCCTACGAGCAGTACTTC. This translates into CASSYGRAAYEQYF.

This clone has just a few counts. The genes are TRBV29-1 and TRBJ2-3; 9 bases line up with TRBD1. Trimming removed 7 bases from V and 2 bases from J; junction bases left unmatched: 10. The germline CDR1 and CDR2 sequences are SQVTM and ANQGSEA. The CDR3 length is 15 residues. The CDR3 loop reads CSGRGQGWDTDTQYF. In DNA, the CDR3 is TGCAGCGGGAGGGGACAGGGATGGGACACAGATACGCAGTATTTT.

V gene TRBV2 combines with J gene TRBJ2-4; 7 bases agree with TRBD2. Germline CDR1 is SNHLY and CDR2 is FYNNEI. CDR3 length equals 14 residues. Trimming cost V 1 base and J 8 bases; bases outside gene matches: 5. The CDR3 here is CASSEGTSVDIQYF. The CDR3 nucleotides are TGTGCCAGCAGTGAAGGGACTAGTGTAGACATTCAGTACTTC.

The chain couples TRBV25-1 to TRBJ2-3, with 8 bases identical to TRBD1. The V gene end was trimmed by 4 bases and the J gene end by 6 bases; junction bases not matched to a gene: 6. The CDR3 has 14 residues. Germline lookup yields CDR1 MGHDK and CDR2 SYGVNS. The DNA of the CDR3 is TGTGCCAGCAGTGCCGACAGGGGAAGGGATACGCAGTATTTT. Its protein product is CASSADRGRDTQYF.

This chain uses TRBV30 with TRBJ1-1, with D tentatively TRBD1 (5 bases). Germline V gene sequence: CDR1 GTSNPN, CDR2 SVGIG (reference sequence). The V gene lost 4 bases and the J gene lost 0 bases, with 21 bases spanning the gap. The CDR3 covers 17 residues. The CDR3 loop reads CAWKKGQWFPMNTEAFF. The DNA for the CDR3 is TGTGCCTGGAAGAAGGGGCAGTGGTTCCCCATGAACACTGAAGCTTTCTTT.

The rearrangement uses TRBV5-1 and TRBJ2-1; 8 bases agree with TRBD2. Germline CDR1 is SGHRS and CDR2 is YFSETQ. The V gene end was trimmed by 3 bases and the J gene end by 9 bases; junction bases not matched to a gene: 14. CDR3 size: 16 residues. CDR3: CASSSNTRRGGAEQFF. CDR3 nucleotides: TGCGCCAGCAGCTCAAACACTAGACGGGGGGGCGCTGAGCAGTTCTTC.

CDR3 nucleotide sequence: TGTGCCAGCAGCTTACTAGCGAACACCGAAATCACAGATACGCAGTATTTT. This gives the protein CASSLLANTEITDTQYF. The chain joins TRBV9 to TRBJ2-3; 7 bases are a match to TRBD2. Germline CDR1 SGDLS, CDR2 YYNGEE. The CDR3 is 17 residues long. The V gene end was trimmed by 4 bases and the J gene end by 2 bases; junction bases not matched to a gene: 13.

The table lists this clone with a few counts. V is TRBV5-4 and J is TRBJ1-4; no definite D call. Germline V gene sequence: CDR1 SGHNT, CDR2 YYREEE (reference sequence). The length of the CDR3 is 16 residues. Deletions cut 4 bases from V and 5 bases from J, with 18 bases between. The CDR3 coding sequence is TGTGCCAGCAGCCGGAGGCCCTTGCCGCCCAATGAAAAACTGTTTTTT. Protein: CASSRRPLPPNEKLFF.

V and J are TRBV6-1 and TRBJ2-7; 12 bases align to TRBD2. The CDR3 has 15 amino acids. V lost 6 bases and J lost 2; bases outside the gene matches: 5. Germline V gene data show CDR1 as MNHNS and CDR2 as SASEGT. CDR3 coding DNA: TGTGCCAGCAGAGAACGGACTAGCGGGACCTACGAGCAGTACTTC. It codes for CASRERTSGTYEQYF.

V and J are TRBV15 and TRBJ2-3, with TRBD2 identical over 12 bases. After removal of 3 bases from V and 6 bases from J, the junction contained 7 bases not matched to a gene. This CDR3 comprises 16 residues. The germline V gene has CDR1 LNHNV and CDR2 YYDKDF (reference sequence). The CDR3 DNA follows: TGTGCCACCAGCAGTACTAGCGGGGGGCCGGCGGATACGCAGTATTTT. Translated, it gives CATSSTSGGPADTQYF.

With respect to this clone: This sequence is one base from a far larger clone and is likely a read error. The chain carries TRBV6-1 and TRBJ1-1, with D uncertain. The germline V and J ends were trimmed by 6 bases and 4 bases, with 6 bases remaining between them. The V gene's germline CDR1 is MNHNS and CDR2 SASEGT. There are 11 residues in the CDR3. CDR3 DNA: TGTGCCAGCAGCCTCGGCACTGAAGCTTTCTTT. Translating gives CASSLGTEAFF.

The rearrangement joins TRBV29-1 to TRBJ1-3, with D possibly TRBD1 on 6 matching bases. Trimming removed 2 bases at V and 3 bases at J, with 17 bases between. The germline V gene encodes CDR1 SQVTM and CDR2 ANQGSEA. The CDR3 covers 16 residues. The CDR3 protein is CSVEILGGRLGNTIYF. CDR3 nucleotide sequence: TGCAGCGTTGAAATTCTAGGGGGTCGGCTTGGAAACACCATATATTTT. The entire variable domain, with the rest obtained from reference TRBV29-1 and TRBJ1-3, is as follows: SAVISQKPSRDICQRGTSLTIQCQVDSQVTMMFWYRQQPGQSLTLIATANQGSEATYESGFVIDKFPISRPNLTFSTLTVSNMSPEDSSIYLCSVEILGGRLGNTIYFGEGSWLTVV.

The rearrangement joins TRBV9 to TRBJ2-1, with no clear D. Germline V gene sequence: CDR1 SGDLS, CDR2 YYNGEE. This CDR3 has 13 residues. V shed 2 bases and J shed 9 bases, with 12 bases lying between them. CDR3 sequence: CASSVGSRPEQFF. The DNA for the CDR3 is TGTGCCAGCAGCGTGGGCTCCCGGCCTGAGCAGTTCTTC. The whole variable domain, filled in from reference TRBV9 and TRBJ2-1, reads DSGVTQTPKHLITATGQRVTLRCSPRSGDLSVYWYQQSLDQGLQFLIQYYNGEERAKGNILERFSAQQFPDLHSELNLSSLELGDSALYFCASSVGSRPEQFFGPGTRLTVL.

J is TRBJ2-7 and V is TRBV30, with TRBD2 matching over 10 bases. V was clipped by 0 bases and J by 4 bases; unmatched bases: 12. The CDR3 spans 17 residues. Germline CDR1 reads GTSNPN; CDR2 reads SVGIG (reference sequence). The DNA for the CDR3 is TGTGCCTGGAGTGTCCTCCCTCAGCGGGAGGGCCGGTACGAGCAGTACTTC. Translation gives CAWSVLPQREGRYEQYF.

The rearrangement joins TRBV14 to TRBJ2-2; 7 bases are shared with TRBD2. Germline V gives CDR1 SGHDN, CDR2 FVKESK. Germline trimming cut 5 bases from V and 4 bases from J; bases unmatched to any gene: 4. The CDR3 is made up of 14 amino acids. The CDR3: CASSLAGPTGELFF. The CDR3 DNA sequence: TGTGCCAGCAGCTTAGCGGGTCCCACCGGGGAGCTGTTTTTT.

The CDR3 DNA follows: TGTGCCAGCAGCGAGGGACTAGCGGGAGGGCTCTACAATGAGCAGTTCTTC. Protein sequence: CASSEGLAGGLYNEQFF. V gene TRBV9 combines with J gene TRBJ2-1; 16 bases match TRBD2. CDR1 and CDR2 from the germline V gene are SGDLS and YYNGEE. The V gene end was trimmed by 3 bases and the J gene end by 3 bases; junction bases not matched to a gene: 3. The CDR3 is 17 amino acids.

The V call is TRBV15, the J call TRBJ2-7; D is undetermined. CDR3 length: 12 residues. With 5 bases removed from V and 5 bases from J, the gap between germline ends came to 10 bases. The germline gives CDR1 LNHNV, CDR2 YYDKDF (reference sequence). CDR3 DNA: TGTGCCACCAGCGACCTGGAGAACGAGCAGTACTTC. This codes for CATSDLENEQYF.

This clone appeared once. The rearrangement joins TRBV27 to TRBJ2-3, with D possibly matching TRBD1 (6 bases). V was cut by 0 bases and J by 2 bases, with 12 bases left in between. CDR3 size: 16 residues. CDR1 and CDR2 from the germline V gene are MNHEY and SMNVEV (reference sequence). In DNA form, the CDR3 reads TGTGCCAGCAGTTTATCCCTCACAGGGCCCACAGATACGCAGTATTTT. Residues: CASSLSLTGPTDTQYF.

V and J are TRBV7-6 and TRBJ2-3; 9 nucleotides match TRBD1. CDR3 length: 17 amino acids. Germline V gives CDR1 SGHVS, CDR2 FNYEAQ. The J segment lost 3 bases and the V segment lost 5 bases, leaving 12 bases of the junction unmatched. CDR3 sequence: CASSPRDRVGVTDTQYF. CDR3 coding DNA: TGTGCCAGCAGCCCCCGGGACAGGGTAGGGGTAACAGATACGCAGTATTTT.

The rearrangement links TRBV4-1 to TRBJ1-4; D unresolved. Deletions cut 1 base from V and 5 bases from J, with 11 bases between. The CDR3 contains 15 residues. The germline V gene encodes CDR1 MGHRA and CDR2 YSYEKL. The CDR3 bases are TGCGCCAGCAGCCAAGCAGGAGGGTGGAATGAAAAACTGTTTTTT. Translation: CASSQAGGWNEKLFF.